This T cell receptor beta chain was recorded in a study of T cell clonotyping in hematopoietic cell transplantation. Study results and limitations: Recipient TCR diversity dropped after transplant; expanded clonotypes rose from day 30 to 180.

As regards this clone: What it binds is not known. At one boundary the junction diverges from the germline segment, which might be a read error.

Repertoires were generated with immunoSEQ multiplex PCR, while TCRdb's copy carries only in-frame clones and drops some. This table has more than 10,000 clones, roughly 89% appearing once. Germline V gene sequence: CDR1 SSHAT, CDR2 FNYEAQ (reference sequence). The CDR3 has 13 residues. The source is a female patient aged 50-59 years who had an allogeneic stem cell transplant from an unrelated donor, so the T cells may come from the graft donor. Some clones in this sample may be carry-over from other donors' samples. Sequences were derived from PBMCs, sampled 100 days after allogeneic stem cell transplant. The chain combines TRBV7-7 with TRBJ1-1; D is uncertain. CDR3 nucleotide sequence: TGTGCTAGCAGCTTGGGGTCGGGCACTGAAGCTTTCTTT. This gives the protein CASSLGSGTEAFF.